The entry that follows covers one TCR beta chain sequence. Via MiXCR, TCRdb re-called the RT-PCR reads, giving one row per CDR3 protein. The data show more than 600,000 distinct CDR3 sequences, approximately 15% seen once. The source material was memory CD4+ T cells from blood. This TCR was recovered from a female donor in good health, serving as a healthy control.

For the CDR3, the DNA is TGCGCCAGCAGCTTGTGGGCGATGGACACTGAAGCTTTCTTT. This translates into CASSLWAMDTEAFF. V and J are TRBV5-1 and TRBJ1-1, with D uncertain. There are 14 residues in the CDR3. Germline CDR1 is SGHRS and CDR2 is YFSETQ. The V gene lost 1 base and the J gene lost 3 bases, with 10 bases spanning the gap.